Shown below are 6 T cell receptor beta chains from a single sample sequenced in a study of cytomegalovirus exposure and HLA in healthy donors. The PCR ran on 60 Vbeta and 13 Jbeta primers. The method was immunoSEQ multiplex PCR; TCRdb's version includes in-frame clones alone and lacks a portion of them. The sample has tens of thousands of clones; just over 70% are singletons. The sample was PBMCs. These TCRs come from a man aged 55-75 years in good health and CMV-seropositive.

This chain joins TRBV6-1 and TRBJ1-1, with TRBD1 as a possible D gene (5 bases). V was cut by 6 bases and J by 1 base, with 15 bases left in between. Germline V gives CDR1 MNHNS, CDR2 SASEGT. The CDR3 consists of 15 residues. CDR3 DNA: TGTGCCAGCAGAGGCAAAGGGGTTGGGAACACTGAAGCTTTCTTT. As protein: CASRGKGVGNTEAFF.

Here the CDR3 reads CASIFPGLNYGYTF. As DNA, the CDR3 is TGTGCCAGCATTTTCCCGGGACTTAACTATGGCTACACCTTC. The V and J genes are TRBV6-1 and TRBJ1-2, with a possible D match to TRBD1 (5 bases). Germline V lookup: CDR1 MNHNS, CDR2 SASEGT. CDR3 size: 14 residues. Trimming pared 7 bases from V and 1 base from J, leaving 13 bases between.

The chain links TRBV18 to TRBJ2-7, with 7 bases lining up with TRBD2. The CDR3 consists of 12 residues. Germline CDR1 is KGHSH and CDR2 is LQKENI. V gave up 6 bases and J gave up 6 bases; unmatched junction bases: 5. In DNA form, the CDR3 reads TGTGCCAGCTCCGGGGAGGGGAGCGAGCAGTACTTC. This translates into CASSGEGSEQYF.

J is TRBJ2-7 and V is TRBV6-1, with TRBD1 identical over 9 bases. CDR1 is MNHNS and CDR2 is SASEGT in the germline V gene. With V trimmed by 3 bases and J by 1 base, 4 bases remained unmatched. The CDR3 sequence is 15 residues long. CDR3 amino acids: CASSDQTGGSYEQYF. Written as DNA, the CDR3 is TGTGCCAGCAGTGATCAGACAGGGGGGTCCTACGAGCAGTACTTC.

V is TRBV10-3 and J is TRBJ2-3; 7 bases align to TRBD1. The CDR3 has 13 residues. The V gene's germline CDR1 is ENHRY and CDR2 SYGVKD. In DNA, the CDR3 is TGTGCAAGAGCGCAGGGGGTGACAGATACGCAGTATTTT. Its translation: CARAQGVTDTQYF.

This clone was detected a few times. Here the CDR3 reads CASSSLVSEQFF. The CDR3 DNA reads as TGTGCCAGCAGTTCCCTAGTGAGTGAGCAGTTCTTC. This rearrangement joins TRBV28 to TRBJ2-1; D not resolved. CDR1 and CDR2 from the germline V gene are MDHEN and SYDVKM. The CDR3 runs to 12 residues. The V end was cut by 4 bases, the J end by 9 bases, with 10 bases between.